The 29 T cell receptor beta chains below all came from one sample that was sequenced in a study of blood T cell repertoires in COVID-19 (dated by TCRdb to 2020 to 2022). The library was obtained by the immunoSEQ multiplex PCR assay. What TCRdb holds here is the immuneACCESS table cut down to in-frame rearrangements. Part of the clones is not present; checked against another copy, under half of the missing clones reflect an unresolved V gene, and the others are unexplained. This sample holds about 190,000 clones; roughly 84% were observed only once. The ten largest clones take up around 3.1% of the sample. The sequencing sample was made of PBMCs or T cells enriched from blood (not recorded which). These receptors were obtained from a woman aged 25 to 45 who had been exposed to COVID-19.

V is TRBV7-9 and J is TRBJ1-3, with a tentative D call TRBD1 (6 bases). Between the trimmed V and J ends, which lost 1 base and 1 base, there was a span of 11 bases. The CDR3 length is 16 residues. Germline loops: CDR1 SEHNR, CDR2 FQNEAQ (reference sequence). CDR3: CASSLGGHQSGNTIYF. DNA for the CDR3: TGTGCCAGCAGCTTAGGGGGACACCAGTCTGGAAACACCATATATTTT.

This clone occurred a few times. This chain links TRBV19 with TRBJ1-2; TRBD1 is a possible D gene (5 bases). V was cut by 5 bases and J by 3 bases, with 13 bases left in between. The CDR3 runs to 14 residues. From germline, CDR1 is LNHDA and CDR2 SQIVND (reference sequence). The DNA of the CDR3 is TGTGCCAGTAGTGTCCCGGCCAGGGACTATGGCTACACCTTC. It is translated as CASSVPARDYGYTF.

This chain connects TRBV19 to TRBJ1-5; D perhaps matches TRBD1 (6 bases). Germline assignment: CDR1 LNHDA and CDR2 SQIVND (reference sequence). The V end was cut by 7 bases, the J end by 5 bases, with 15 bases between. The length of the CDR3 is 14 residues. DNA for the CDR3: TGTGCCAGTATAGAGAGGGGGGGGCATCAGCCCCAGCATTTT. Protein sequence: CASIERGGHQPQHF.

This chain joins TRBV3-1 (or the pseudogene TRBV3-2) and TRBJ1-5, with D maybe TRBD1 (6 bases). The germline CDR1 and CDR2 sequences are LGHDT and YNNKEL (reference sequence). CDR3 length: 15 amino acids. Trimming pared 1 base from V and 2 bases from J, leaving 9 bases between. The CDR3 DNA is TGTGCCAGCAGCCAAGGTGGGGGCGGCAATCAGCCCCAGCATTTT. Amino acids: CASSQGGGGNQPQHF.

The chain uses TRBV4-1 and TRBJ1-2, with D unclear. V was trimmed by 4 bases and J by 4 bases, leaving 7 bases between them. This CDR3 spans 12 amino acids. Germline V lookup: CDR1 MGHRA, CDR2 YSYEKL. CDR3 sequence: CASSPRGYGYTF. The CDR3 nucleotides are TGCGCCAGCAGCCCCCGCGGCTATGGCTACACCTTC.

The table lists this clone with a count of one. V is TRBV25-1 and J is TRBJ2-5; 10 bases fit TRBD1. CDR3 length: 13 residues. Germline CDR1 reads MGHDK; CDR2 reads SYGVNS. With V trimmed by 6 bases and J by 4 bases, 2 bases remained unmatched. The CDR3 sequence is CASRDRGGETQYF. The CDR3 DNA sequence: TGTGCCAGCAGGGACAGGGGGGGAGAGACCCAGTACTTC. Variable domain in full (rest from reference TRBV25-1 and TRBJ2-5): EADIYQTPRYLVIGTGKKITLECSQTMGHDKMYWYQQDPGMELHLIHYSYGVNSTEKGDLSSESTVSRIRTEHFPLTLESARPSHTSQYLCASRDRGGETQYFGPGTRLLVL.

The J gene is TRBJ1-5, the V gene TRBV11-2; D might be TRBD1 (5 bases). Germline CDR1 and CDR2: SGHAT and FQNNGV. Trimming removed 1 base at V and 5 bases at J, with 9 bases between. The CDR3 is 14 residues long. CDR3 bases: TGTGCCAGCAGCTTAGGGACATTTGATCAGCCCCAGCATTTT. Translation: CASSLGTFDQPQHF.

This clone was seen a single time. The CDR3 DNA follows: TGTGCCAGCAGCTTAGATCATCGGACAGACGCCTACGAGCAGTACTTC. Amino acid sequence: CASSLDHRTDAYEQYF. The genes are TRBV11-2 and TRBJ2-7; D may be TRBD1 (6 bases). Germline CDR1 SGHAT, CDR2 FQNNGV. CDR3 size: 16 residues. With 0 bases removed from V and 2 bases from J, the gap between germline ends came to 14 bases.

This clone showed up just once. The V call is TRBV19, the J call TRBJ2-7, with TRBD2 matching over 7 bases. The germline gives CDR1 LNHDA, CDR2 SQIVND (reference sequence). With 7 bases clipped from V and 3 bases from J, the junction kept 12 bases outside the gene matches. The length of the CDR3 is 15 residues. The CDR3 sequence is CASTKMSGGFYEQYF. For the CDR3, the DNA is TGTGCCAGTACCAAAATGTCGGGGGGATTCTACGAGCAGTACTTC. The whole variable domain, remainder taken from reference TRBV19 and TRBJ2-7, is DGGITQSPKYLFRKEGQNVTLSCEQNLNHDAMYWYRQDPGQGLRLIYYSQIVNDFQKGDIAEGYSVSREKKESFPLTVTSAQKNPTAFYLCASTKMSGGFYEQYFGPGTRLTVT.

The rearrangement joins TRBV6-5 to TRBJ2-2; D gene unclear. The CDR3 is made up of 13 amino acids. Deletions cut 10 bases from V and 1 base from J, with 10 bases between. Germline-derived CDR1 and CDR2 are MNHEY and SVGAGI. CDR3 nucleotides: TGTGCCACCAAGCCGGGGAACACCGGGGAGCTGTTTTTT. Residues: CATKPGNTGELFF.

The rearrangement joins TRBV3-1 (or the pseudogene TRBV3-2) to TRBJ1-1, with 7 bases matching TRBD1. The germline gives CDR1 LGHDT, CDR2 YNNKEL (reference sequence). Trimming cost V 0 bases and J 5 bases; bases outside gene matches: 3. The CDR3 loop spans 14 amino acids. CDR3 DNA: TGTGCCAGCAGCCAAGATCAGGGGGGAACTGAAGCTTTCTTT. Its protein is CASSQDQGGTEAFF.

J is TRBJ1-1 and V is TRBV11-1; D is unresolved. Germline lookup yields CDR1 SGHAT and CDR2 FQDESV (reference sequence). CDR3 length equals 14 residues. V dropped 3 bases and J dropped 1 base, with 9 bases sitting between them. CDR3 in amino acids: CASSLERGNTEAFF. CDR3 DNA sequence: TGTGCCAGCAGCTTGGAACGAGGGAACACTGAAGCTTTCTTT.

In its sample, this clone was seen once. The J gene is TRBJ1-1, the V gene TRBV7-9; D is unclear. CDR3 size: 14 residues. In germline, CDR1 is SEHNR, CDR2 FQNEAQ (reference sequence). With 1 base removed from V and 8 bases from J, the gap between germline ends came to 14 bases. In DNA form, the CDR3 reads TGTGCCAGCAGCTTAGGCGGTAGAGGGCAAGAAGCTTTCTTT. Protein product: CASSLGGRGQEAFF.

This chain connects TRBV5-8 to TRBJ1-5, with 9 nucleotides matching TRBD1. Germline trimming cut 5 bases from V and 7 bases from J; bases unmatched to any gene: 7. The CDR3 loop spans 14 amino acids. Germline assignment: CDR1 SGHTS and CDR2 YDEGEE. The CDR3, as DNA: TGTGCCAGCAGACAGGACAGGGGAGGCCAGCCCCAGCATTTT. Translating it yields CASRQDRGGQPQHF.

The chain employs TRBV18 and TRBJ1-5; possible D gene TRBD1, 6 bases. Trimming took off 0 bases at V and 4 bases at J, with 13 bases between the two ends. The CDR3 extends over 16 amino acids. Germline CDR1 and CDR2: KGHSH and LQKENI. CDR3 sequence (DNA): TGTGCCAGCTCACCACCTGGAACAGGGCCAAATCAGCCCCAGCATTTT. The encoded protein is CASSPPGTGPNQPQHF.

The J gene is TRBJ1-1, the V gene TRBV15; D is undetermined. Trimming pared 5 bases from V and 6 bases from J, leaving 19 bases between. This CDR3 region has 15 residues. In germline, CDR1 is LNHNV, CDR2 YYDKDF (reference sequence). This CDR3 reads CATSFSVRFDAEAFF. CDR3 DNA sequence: TGTGCCACCAGCTTTAGCGTCAGATTCGACGCTGAAGCTTTCTTT.

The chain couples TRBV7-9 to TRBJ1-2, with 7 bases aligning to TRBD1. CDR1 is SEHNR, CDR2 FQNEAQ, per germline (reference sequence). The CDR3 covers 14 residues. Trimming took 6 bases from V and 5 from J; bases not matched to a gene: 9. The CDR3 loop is CASSPRQGIYGYTF. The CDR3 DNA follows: TGTGCCAGCAGTCCCCGACAGGGAATTTATGGCTACACCTTC.

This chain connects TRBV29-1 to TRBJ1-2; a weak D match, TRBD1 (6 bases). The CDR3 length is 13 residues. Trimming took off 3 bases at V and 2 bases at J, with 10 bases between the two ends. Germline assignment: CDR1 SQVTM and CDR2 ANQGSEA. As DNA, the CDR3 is TGCAGCGTTGACAGGGGTAGCAACTATGGCTACACCTTC. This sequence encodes CSVDRGSNYGYTF.

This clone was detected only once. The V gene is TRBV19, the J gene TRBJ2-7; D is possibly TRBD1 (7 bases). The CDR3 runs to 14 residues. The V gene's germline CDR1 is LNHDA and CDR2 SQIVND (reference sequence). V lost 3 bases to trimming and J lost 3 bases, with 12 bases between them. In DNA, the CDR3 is TGTGCCAGTAGTATGGCCCAGGGGGGCTACGAGCAGTACTTC. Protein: CASSMAQGGYEQYF.

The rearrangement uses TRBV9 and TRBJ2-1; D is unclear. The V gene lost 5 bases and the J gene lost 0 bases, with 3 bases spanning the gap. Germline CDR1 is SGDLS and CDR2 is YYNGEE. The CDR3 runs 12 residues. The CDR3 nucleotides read TGTGCCAGCAGGAGCTCCTACAATGAGCAGTTCTTC. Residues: CASRSSYNEQFF.

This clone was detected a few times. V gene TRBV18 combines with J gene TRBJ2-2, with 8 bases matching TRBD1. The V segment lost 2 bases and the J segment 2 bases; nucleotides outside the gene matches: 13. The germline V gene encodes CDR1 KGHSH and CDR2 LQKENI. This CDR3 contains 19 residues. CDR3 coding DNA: TGTGCCAGCTCACCATTCGCTCTGCTCGGACAGGGAAACACCGGGGAGCTGTTTTTT. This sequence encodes CASSPFALLGQGNTGELFF.

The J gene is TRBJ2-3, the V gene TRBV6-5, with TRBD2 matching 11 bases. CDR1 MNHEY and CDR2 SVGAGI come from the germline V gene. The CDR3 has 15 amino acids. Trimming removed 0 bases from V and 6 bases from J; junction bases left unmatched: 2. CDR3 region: CASSYSTSGEDTQYF. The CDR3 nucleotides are TGTGCCAGCAGTTACTCGACTAGCGGGGAGGATACGCAGTATTTT.

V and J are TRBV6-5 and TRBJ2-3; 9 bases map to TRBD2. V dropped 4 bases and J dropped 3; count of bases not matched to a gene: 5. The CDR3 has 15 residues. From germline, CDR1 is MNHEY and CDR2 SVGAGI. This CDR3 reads CASSLSAGGTDTQYF. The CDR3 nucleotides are TGTGCCAGCAGTTTGTCAGCGGGGGGAACAGATACGCAGTATTTT.

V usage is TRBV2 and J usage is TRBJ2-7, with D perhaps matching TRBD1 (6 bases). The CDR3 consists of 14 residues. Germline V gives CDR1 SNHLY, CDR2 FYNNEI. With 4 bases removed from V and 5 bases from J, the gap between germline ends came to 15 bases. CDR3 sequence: CASSVYRESHEQYF. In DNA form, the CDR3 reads TGTGCCAGCAGTGTTTACAGGGAGTCCCACGAGCAGTACTTC. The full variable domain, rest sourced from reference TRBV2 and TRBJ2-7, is EPEVTQTPSHQVTQMGQEVILRCVPISNHLYFYWYRQILGQKVEFLVSFYNNEISEKSEIFDDQFSVERPDGSNFTLKIRSTKLEDSAMYFCASSVYRESHEQYFGPGTRLTVT.

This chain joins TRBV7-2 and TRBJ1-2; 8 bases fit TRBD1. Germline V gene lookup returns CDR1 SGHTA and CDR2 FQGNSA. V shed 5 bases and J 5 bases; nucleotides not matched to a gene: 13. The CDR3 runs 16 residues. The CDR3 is CASSLRRPDREYGYTF. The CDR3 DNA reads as TGTGCCAGCAGCCTACGAAGGCCGGACAGGGAGTATGGCTACACCTTC.

CDR3 nucleotides: TGTGCCACCAGACCCGACAGACATGGCTACACCTTC. This codes for CATRPDRHGYTF. The chain joins TRBV24-1 to TRBJ1-2; D possibly corresponds to TRBD1 (5 bases). Trimming took off 7 bases at V and 6 bases at J, with 11 bases between the two ends. CDR3 length: 12 amino acids. Germline lookup yields CDR1 KGHDR and CDR2 SFDVKD.

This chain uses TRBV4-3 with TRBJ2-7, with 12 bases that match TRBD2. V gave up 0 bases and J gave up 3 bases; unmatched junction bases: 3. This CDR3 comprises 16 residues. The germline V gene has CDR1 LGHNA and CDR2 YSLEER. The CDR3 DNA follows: TGCGCCAGCAGCCAAGATCGGACTAGCGGGGACTACGAGCAGTACTTC. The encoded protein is CASSQDRTSGDYEQYF.

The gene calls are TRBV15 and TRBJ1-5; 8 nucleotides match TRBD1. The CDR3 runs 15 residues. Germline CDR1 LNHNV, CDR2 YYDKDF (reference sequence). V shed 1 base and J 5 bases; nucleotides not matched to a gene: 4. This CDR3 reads CATSRAGTGDQPQHF. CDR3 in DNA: TGTGCCACCAGCAGAGCGGGGACAGGCGATCAGCCCCAGCATTTT. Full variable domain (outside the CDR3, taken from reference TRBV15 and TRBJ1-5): DAMVIQNPRYQVTQFGKPVTLSCSQTLNHNVMYWYQQKSSQAPKLLFHYYDKDFNNEADTPDNFQSRRPNTSFCFLDIRSPGLGDTAMYLCATSRAGTGDQPQHFGDGTRLSIL.

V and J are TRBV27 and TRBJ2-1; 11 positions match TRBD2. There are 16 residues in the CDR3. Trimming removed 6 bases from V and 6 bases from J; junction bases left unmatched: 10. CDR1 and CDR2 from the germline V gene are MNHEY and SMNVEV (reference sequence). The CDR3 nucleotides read TGTGCCAGCAGCCATCGGGTAGCGGGGGGGTTCAATGAGCAGTTCTTC. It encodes CASSHRVAGGFNEQFF.